This TCR beta chain was captured by sequencing in a study of CD8+CD57+ T cells in acquired aplastic anemia. Across the whole study: Sorted CD4+ and CD8+ cells yielded about 3.1 ug of DNA on average.

Genomic DNA constituted the template upon which TCR beta VDJ and CDR3 profiling was performed. TCRdb used MiXCR to reprocess the reads, holding one entry per CDR3 protein. The sample yields 450,000 to 550,000 distinct CDR3 sequences, around a third seen once. Findings and caveats of the study: It was found that more than 25 CD8+ CDR3 sequences were shared between patients and controls.

CDR1 and CDR2 (germline): DFQATT, SNEGSKA (reference sequence). The CDR3 contains 14 residues. V gave up 7 bases and J gave up 2 bases; unmatched junction bases: 6. As concerns this clonotype: The antigen is unknown.

It was patients with CD8+CD57+ cell expansion by flow cytometry who were chosen for sequencing. Every one of the patients had aplastic anemia (severe, acquired). No patient had been given any therapy when blood was sampled. Sequencing used sorted CD4+, CD8+, or CD8+CD57+ T cells (not recorded which) from PBMCs. The sequence was collected from a human donor with aplastic anemia. The genes are TRBV20-1 and TRBJ2-5; 11 bases match TRBD1. CDR3 amino acids: CSGGTGGNQETQYF. Here the CDR3 DNA reads TGCAGTGGAGGGACAGGGGGGAATCAAGAGACCCAGTACTTC.